The 20 T cell receptor beta chains presented below share a single source sample, sequenced in a study of long-term antiretroviral therapy in people with HIV. Researchers ran immunoSEQ v3.0 at survey level. Data came from immunoSEQ multiplex PCR; TCRdb stores just in-frame clones and leaves some out. The sample lists 20,000 to 25,000 clones; less than 85% were seen once. Sequenced material: unsorted PBMCs, taken around 1.7 years before starting antiretroviral therapy. Receptors were obtained from a woman between 35 and 50 years old with HIV.

The gene calls are TRBV2 and TRBJ2-5, with unresolved D. The CDR3 has 13 amino acids. V gave up 3 bases and J gave up 2 bases, with 7 bases separating them. The germline CDR1 and CDR2 sequences are SNHLY and FYNNEI. CDR3 sequence: CASSDVGQETQYF. CDR3 nucleotide sequence: TGTGCCAGCAGTGACGTCGGACAAGAGACCCAGTACTTC. Complete variable domain (other parts from reference TRBV2 and TRBJ2-5): EPEVTQTPSHQVTQMGQEVILRCVPISNHLYFYWYRQILGQKVEFLVSFYNNEISEKSEIFDDQFSVERPDGSNFTLKIRSTKLEDSAMYFCASSDVGQETQYFGPGTRLLVL.

This clone was seen only a few times. This sequence joins TRBV10-2 and TRBJ1-2, with D possibly matching TRBD1 (5 bases). The ends were cut back, 5 bases at V and 4 bases at J, with 11 bases in the middle. Germline V gene sequence: CDR1 WSHSY, CDR2 SAAADI. The CDR3 extends over 13 amino acids. CDR3 in amino acids: CASSPGLLYGYTF. The CDR3 DNA reads TGCGCCAGCAGTCCGGGGCTACTCTATGGCTACACCTTC.

This chain joins TRBV5-6 and TRBJ1-5; D possibly corresponds to TRBD1 (5 bases). The CDR3 runs to 14 residues. V lost 2 bases, J lost 6 bases, and 12 bases lay in between. Germline CDR1 SGHDT, CDR2 YYEEEE. CDR3 sequence (DNA): TGTGCCAGCAGCTTTCCCGGGGCGGGTCAGCCCCAGCATTTT. This gives the protein CASSFPGAGQPQHF.

The chain couples TRBV7-2 to TRBJ2-3; 7 bases map to TRBD1. Unmatched junction bases numbered 5, after V lost 5 bases and J lost 0 bases. Germline CDR1 and CDR2: SGHTA and FQGNSA. CDR3 size: 15 residues. DNA of the CDR3: TGTGCCAGCAGCCCGGGACAGCCTAGCACAGATACGCAGTATTTT. It yields the protein CASSPGQPSTDTQYF. Full variable domain (missing parts from reference TRBV7-2 and TRBJ2-3): GAGVSQSPSNKVTEKGKDVELRCDPISGHTALYWYRQSLGQGLEFLIYFQGNSAPDKSGLPSDRFSAERTGGSVSTLTIQRTQQEDSAVYLCASSPGQPSTDTQYFGPGTRLTVL.

This clone qualifies as large. The V and J genes are TRBV29-1 and TRBJ1-2; D perhaps matches TRBD1 (5 bases). The CDR3 is 13 residues long. V was pared by 5 bases and J by 4 bases, with 14 bases between. Germline assignment: CDR1 SQVTM and CDR2 ANQGSEA. The CDR3 loop is CSVTGAEAYGYTF. The CDR3 region has the DNA TGCAGCGTTACCGGGGCGGAAGCCTATGGCTACACCTTC.

The chain carries TRBV29-1 and TRBJ1-1, with D perhaps TRBD1 (5 bases). The CDR3 extends over 13 amino acids. Trimming stripped 5 bases from V and 3 bases from J, with 13 bases between. Per germline, CDR1 SQVTM and CDR2 ANQGSEA. The CDR3 loop reads CSVWAGLYTEAFF. CDR3 bases: TGCAGCGTTTGGGCAGGGCTGTACACTGAAGCTTTCTTT.

This chain links TRBV6-1 with TRBJ2-1; possible D gene TRBD1, 6 bases. This CDR3 is 13 amino acids long. Germline V gene data show CDR1 as MNHNS and CDR2 as SASEGT. The V and J ends lost 4 bases and 8 bases respectively, with 12 bases between them. The CDR3 nucleotides are TGTGCCAGCAGTGCCAGGCCAGGGGATGAGCAGTTCTTC. It specifies CASSARPGDEQFF.

The chain couples TRBV11-3 to TRBJ2-1; D possibly corresponds to TRBD1 (6 bases). The CDR3 extends over 13 amino acids. V was shortened by 5 bases and J by 7 bases, with 12 bases between the two germline ends. CDR1 and CDR2 from the germline V gene are SGHNT and YENEEA. The CDR3 protein is CASSPGQMNEQFF. CDR3 nucleotide sequence: TGTGCCAGCAGCCCGGGACAAATGAATGAGCAGTTCTTC.

The chain combines TRBV5-6 with TRBJ1-3; D call uncertain. V was shortened by 10 bases and J by 0 bases, with 8 bases between the two germline ends. This CDR3 is built from 12 residues. From germline, CDR1 is SGHDT and CDR2 YYEEEE. CDR3 residues: CASSDSGNTIYF. CDR3 DNA: TGTGCCTCGTCGGACTCTGGAAACACCATATATTTT.

The chain couples TRBV19 to TRBJ1-4; 7 bases agree with TRBD1. Trimming cost V 2 bases and J 8 bases; bases outside gene matches: 11. The CDR3 length is 16 residues. Germline CDR1 is LNHDA and CDR2 is SQIVND (reference sequence). CDR3 nucleotides: TGTGCCAGTAGTATAAGAGGGGGCCGATCTGACGAAAAACTGTTTTTT. This encodes CASSIRGGRSDEKLFF. The full variable domain, its missing parts supplied by reference TRBV19 and TRBJ1-4, is DGGITQSPKYLFRKEGQNVTLSCEQNLNHDAMYWYRQDPGQGLRLIYYSQIVNDFQKGDIAEGYSVSREKKESFPLTVTSAQKNPTAFYLCASSIRGGRSDEKLFFGSGTQLSVL.

The chain carries TRBV5-4 and TRBJ2-1; tentatively, D is TRBD2 (5 bases). Germline V gene sequence: CDR1 SGHNT, CDR2 YYREEE (reference sequence). This CDR3 comprises 16 residues. V lost 4 bases and J lost 1, with 15 bases in between. The chain's CDR3 is CASSHYQAVSYNEQFF. CDR3 DNA sequence: TGTGCCAGCAGCCATTATCAAGCGGTATCCTACAATGAGCAGTTCTTC.

This clone has just a few counts. The chain carries TRBV7-9 and TRBJ2-1; TRBD2 aligns across 12 bases. CDR1 is SEHNR and CDR2 is FQNEAQ in the germline V gene (reference sequence). Trimming took 1 base from V and 9 from J; bases not matched to a gene: 7. This CDR3 is 16 amino acids long. Written as DNA, the CDR3 is TGTGCCAGCAGCTTAGGGCTAGCGGGGGGGACGGGTGAGCAGTTCTTC. This sequence encodes CASSLGLAGGTGEQFF.

CDR3 region: CASSVYRGPDTEAFF. CDR3 in DNA: TGTGCCAGCAGCGTTTACAGGGGGCCGGACACTGAAGCTTTCTTT. The chain carries TRBV9 and TRBJ1-1; 9 bases map to TRBD1. The V and J ends lost 2 bases and 3 bases, in that order; junction bases with no gene match: 5. The length of the CDR3 is 15 residues. Germline-derived CDR1 and CDR2 are SGDLS and YYNGEE.

This sequence joins TRBV2 and TRBJ1-2; 10 bases agree with TRBD1. Germline V gene lookup returns CDR1 SNHLY and CDR2 FYNNEI. The CDR3 has 15 amino acids. The J segment lost 2 bases and the V segment lost 6 bases, leaving 6 bases of the junction unmatched. The CDR3 bases are TGTGCCAGCAGGGATTGGGGACAGGGGAACTATGGCTACACCTTC. Amino acid sequence: CASRDWGQGNYGYTF.

This clone was recorded once. This CDR3 is CASSQVLGILNTEAFF. The CDR3 DNA reads as TGTGCCAGCAGCCAAGTCCTGGGGATACTGAACACTGAAGCTTTCTTT. The chain carries TRBV4-2 and TRBJ1-1; D not certain. Per germline, CDR1 LGHNA and CDR2 YNFKEQ. This CDR3 has 16 amino acids. V was clipped by 1 base and J by 0 bases, with 12 bases between them.

The chain employs TRBV27 and TRBJ2-1; 13 nucleotides line up with TRBD2. Trimming removed 6 bases from V and 7 bases from J; junction bases left unmatched: 6. The CDR3 sequence is 15 residues long. CDR1 and CDR2 (germline): MNHEY, SMNVEV (reference sequence). In DNA form, the CDR3 reads TGTGCCAGCAGATCGGGACTAGCGGGGTCGAATGAGCAGTTCTTC. Translating it yields CASRSGLAGSNEQFF.

The rearrangement uses TRBV25-1 and TRBJ1-4, with 11 positions matching TRBD1. The ends lost 6 bases at V and 6 bases at J; junction bases unmatched: 6. The germline V gene encodes CDR1 MGHDK and CDR2 SYGVNS. The CDR3 covers 15 residues. The DNA for the CDR3 is TGTGCCAGCAGCCTACCGGGACAGGGGGATGAAAAACTGTTTTTT. Its protein is CASSLPGQGDEKLFF.

The rearrangement uses TRBV19 and TRBJ2-7; D possibly corresponds to TRBD2 (5 bases). CDR1 and CDR2 (germline): LNHDA, SQIVND (reference sequence). This CDR3 contains 13 residues. V was trimmed by 3 bases and J by 8 bases, leaving 14 bases between them. CDR3 DNA sequence: TGTGCCAGTAGTATGGGCAAAGAGGGCCAGCAGTACTTC. Translated, it gives CASSMGKEGQQYF.

The chain combines TRBV4-2 with TRBJ2-1; TRBD2 agrees at 7 bases. This CDR3 spans 17 amino acids. Germline V CDR1 and CDR2: LGHNA, YNFKEQ. The V and J ends lost 0 bases and 4 bases, in that order; junction bases with no gene match: 9. CDR3 DNA sequence: TGTGCCAGCAGCCAAGATAAGGACGGGGGGAAGTACAATGAGCAGTTCTTC. The encoded protein is CASSQDKDGGKYNEQFF.

V and J are TRBV27 and TRBJ2-2; the D gene is possibly TRBD1 (6 bases). CDR3 size: 14 residues. Between the trimmed V and J ends, which lost 3 bases and 6 bases, there was a span of 11 bases. CDR1 is MNHEY and CDR2 is SMNVEV in the germline V gene (reference sequence). The CDR3 DNA reads TGTGCCAGCAGTTTGGGGACATCCCCCGGGGAGCTGTTTTTT. It codes for CASSLGTSPGELFF.